This T cell receptor (beta chain) comes out of a study of OX40 agonist ivuxolimab in advanced cancers. Whole-study context: Every 2 weeks, patients received ivuxolimab intravenously, dosed at 0.01 to 10 mg/kg.

Patients with autoimmune history or systemic immunosuppression were excluded. V dropped 4 bases and J dropped 3; count of bases not matched to a gene: 5. CDR1 and CDR2 from the germline V gene are LGHNA and YNFKEQ. The CDR3 contains 15 residues. Profiled with immunoSEQ multiplex PCR; TCRdb holds only in-frame clones, not every one. The sample holds some 51,000 clones; 70% to 90% are singletons and the top ten take roughly an eighth. The clonotype originates from an adult with an advanced solid tumor such as melanoma, head and neck, liver or kidney cancer. V and J are TRBV4-2 and TRBJ1-4; TRBD1 agrees at 7 bases. The sample in question was CD4+ or CD8+ T cells sorted from blood, obtained in a trial of the OX40 agonist ivuxolimab. CDR3 loop: CASSPGDSPNEKLFF. The CDR3 DNA reads as TGTGCCAGCAGCCCCGGGGACAGTCCTAATGAAAAACTGTTTTTT.